Below, 25 T cell receptor beta chains from the same sample are listed, as sequenced in a study of CD39 and CD103 CD8 tumor-infiltrating T cells. The assay was immunoSEQ multiplex PCR, and TCRdb's table has in-frame clones only and misses some. Here the sample spans 15,000 or so clones, about nine tenths being singletons. Sequenced input: CD8+ T cells sorted from blood. Stated subset: total memory CD8 T cells (CD45RA-CCR7+/-) from blood or uninvolved lymph node. Source of these receptors: a human donor with head and neck squamous cell carcinoma.

The chain uses TRBV5-6 and TRBJ2-7; D is possibly TRBD2 (6 bases). Germline lookup yields CDR1 SGHDT and CDR2 YYEEEE. V was trimmed by 4 bases and J by 6 bases, leaving 23 bases between them. This CDR3 is 16 amino acids long. The DNA of the CDR3 is TGTGCCAGCAGCCGCGAAAAGGCGGGGTACGGTTCCGAGCAGTACTTC. It specifies CASSREKAGYGSEQYF.

V and J are TRBV9 and TRBJ2-7; 8 positions match TRBD1. CDR3 length equals 15 residues. The V gene end was trimmed by 0 bases and the J gene end by 1 base; junction bases not matched to a gene: 3. Germline CDR1 SGDLS, CDR2 YYNGEE. CDR3 sequence reads: CASSVGQGLSYEQYF. The CDR3 nucleotides are TGTGCCAGCAGCGTAGGACAGGGGCTATCCTACGAGCAGTACTTC.

J is TRBJ2-2 and V is TRBV27; D is uncertain. From germline, CDR1 is MNHEY and CDR2 SMNVEV (reference sequence). This CDR3 is 15 amino acids long. The V gene lost 2 bases and the J gene lost 1 base, with 8 bases spanning the gap. The CDR3 DNA follows: TGTGCCAGCAGTTTACGGGTTGGGAACACCGGGGAGCTGTTTTTT. This gives the protein CASSLRVGNTGELFF.

The chain combines TRBV7-9 with TRBJ2-1; 10 bases align to TRBD2. Germline V gene lookup returns CDR1 SEHNR and CDR2 FQNEAQ (reference sequence). V shed 3 bases and J 7 bases; nucleotides not matched to a gene: 15. CDR3 length equals 18 residues. CDR3 protein: CASSFSLSGGGQGNEQFF. The CDR3 coding sequence is TGTGCCAGCAGCTTTTCGCTCAGCGGGGGGGGCCAGGGGAATGAGCAGTTCTTC.

This chain links TRBV30 with TRBJ1-4, with a tentative D call TRBD1 (5 bases). The CDR3 runs 11 residues. Trimming stripped 1 base from V and 12 bases from J, with 9 bases between. The germline V gene encodes CDR1 GTSNPN and CDR2 SVGIG (reference sequence). The CDR3 here is CAWSDGAELFF. The CDR3 DNA is TGTGCCTGGAGTGATGGGGCGGAACTGTTTTTT. Complete variable domain (other parts from reference TRBV30 and TRBJ1-4): SQTIHQWPATLVQPVGSPLSLECTVEGTSNPNLYWYRQAAGRGLQLLFYSVGIGQISSEVPQNLSASRPQDRQFILSSKKLLLSDSGFYLCAWSDGAELFFGSGTQLSVL.

The chain uses TRBV2 and TRBJ1-2; possibly TRBD1 for D (5 bases). The V and J ends lost 0 bases and 7 bases respectively, with 12 bases between them. The CDR3 length is 14 residues. Germline V lookup: CDR1 SNHLY, CDR2 FYNNEI. The CDR3 DNA is TGTGCCAGCAGTGAAGCGGTCGGGGCTTCTGGCTACACCTTC. Its translation: CASSEAVGASGYTF.

The V and J genes are TRBV7-8 and TRBJ2-1; D gene ambiguous. Trimming took 6 bases from V and 7 from J, leaving 10 bases between them. The CDR3 covers 12 residues. The germline V gene encodes CDR1 SGHVS and CDR2 FQNEAQ. In DNA, the CDR3 is TGTGCCAGCAGAGCTGTCGTTAATGAGCAGTTCTTC. It encodes CASRAVVNEQFF.

The J gene is TRBJ1-4, the V gene TRBV5-5; 9 bases align to TRBD1. The J segment lost 6 bases and the V segment lost 7 bases, leaving 7 bases of the junction unmatched. The CDR3 sequence is 14 residues long. Per the germline V gene, CDR1 is SGHKS and CDR2 is YYEKEE (reference sequence). The CDR3 DNA reads as TGTGCCAGCCAGCTGTGGACAGGGGATGAAAAACTGTTTTTT. Protein sequence: CASQLWTGDEKLFF.

The gene calls are TRBV5-1 and TRBJ2-1; tentative D call: TRBD2 (5 bases). The CDR3 runs 12 residues. From germline, CDR1 is SGHRS and CDR2 YFSETQ. Deletions cut 4 bases from V and 8 bases from J, with 10 bases between. Here the CDR3 DNA reads TGCGCCAGCAGCGGAATGGAGGATGAGCAGTTCTTC. This gives the protein CASSGMEDEQFF. The full variable domain, with the rest looked up from reference TRBV5-1 and TRBJ2-1, is KAGVTQTPRYLIKTRGQQVTLSCSPISGHRSVSWYQQTPGQGLQFLFEYFSETQRNKGNFPGRFSGRQFSNSRSEMNVSTLELGDSALYLCASSGMEDEQFFGPGTRLTVL.

The chain recombines TRBV7-9 with TRBJ1-1; D gene unclear. The V end was cut by 8 bases, the J end by 1 base, with 8 bases between. This CDR3 comprises 12 residues. In germline, CDR1 is SEHNR, CDR2 FQNEAQ (reference sequence). The CDR3 coding sequence is TGTGCCAGCGTCCAGCCGAACACTGAAGCTTTCTTT. Translated, it gives CASVQPNTEAFF. Using reference TRBV7-9 and TRBJ1-1 for the parts outside the CDR3, the full variable domain is DTGVSQNPRHKITKRGQNVTFRCDPISEHNRLYWYRQTLGQGPEFLTYFQNEAQLEKSRLLSDRFSAERPKGSFSTLEIQRTEQGDSAMYLCASVQPNTEAFFGQGTRLTVV.

CDR3 protein: CASSVGGQGLETQYF. The CDR3 DNA sequence: TGTGCCAGCAGCGTAGGGGGACAGGGGTTGGAGACCCAGTACTTC. V usage is TRBV9 and J usage is TRBJ2-5; TRBD1 matches 10 bases. CDR3 size: 15 residues. CDR1 and CDR2 (germline): SGDLS, YYNGEE. V lost 0 bases to trimming and J lost 5 bases; unmatched junction nucleotides: 4. Supplemented by reference TRBV9 and TRBJ2-5, the full variable domain reads DSGVTQTPKHLITATGQRVTLRCSPRSGDLSVYWYQQSLDQGLQFLIQYYNGEERAKGNILERFSAQQFPDLHSELNLSSLELGDSALYFCASSVGGQGLETQYFGPGTRLLVL.

The V and J genes are TRBV5-1 and TRBJ2-7, with D possibly TRBD1 on 6 matching bases. Germline CDR1 reads SGHRS; CDR2 reads YFSETQ. V dropped 4 bases and J dropped 3 bases, with 17 bases sitting between them. The CDR3 extends over 15 amino acids. The CDR3 here is CASSPFLRGNYEQYF. The CDR3 DNA sequence: TGCGCCAGCAGCCCCTTCTTGAGGGGGAACTACGAGCAGTACTTC. Combining the CDR3 with reference TRBV5-1 and TRBJ2-7 gives the whole variable domain KAGVTQTPRYLIKTRGQQVTLSCSPISGHRSVSWYQQTPGQGLQFLFEYFSETQRNKGNFPGRFSGRQFSNSRSEMNVSTLELGDSALYLCASSPFLRGNYEQYFGPGTRLTVT.

The chain is built from TRBV11-2 and TRBJ2-7, with TRBD1 as a possible D gene (6 bases). The CDR3 totals 16 residues. Trimming removed 5 bases from V and 2 bases from J, with 19 bases in between. Germline-derived CDR1 and CDR2 are SGHAT and FQNNGV. The CDR3: CASSATGQSFTYEQYF. CDR3 nucleotide sequence: TGTGCCAGCAGCGCGACAGGTCAATCGTTCACCTACGAGCAGTACTTC.

In DNA, the CDR3 is TGTGCCAGCAGTCCGGATAGGGGCTACAATGAGCAGTTCTTC. Protein product: CASSPDRGYNEQFF. The V call is TRBV28, the J call TRBJ2-1; possibly TRBD1 for D (5 bases). Germline V gives CDR1 MDHEN, CDR2 SYDVKM. V lost 5 bases and J lost 3, with 11 bases in between. CDR3 length: 14 residues.

CDR3 nucleotide sequence: TGTGCCAGCAGGACCGGGACAGTGGGCTGGATGACCCAGTACTTC. Translating gives CASRTGTVGWMTQYF. This rearrangement joins TRBV6-5 to TRBJ2-5; TRBD1 agrees at 7 bases. Unmatched junction bases numbered 14, after V lost 6 bases and J lost 7 bases. The germline gives CDR1 MNHEY, CDR2 SVGAGI. This CDR3 contains 15 residues.

The rearrangement uses TRBV29-1 and TRBJ1-2, with 12 bases lining up with TRBD1. The CDR3 is 14 residues long. In germline, CDR1 is SQVTM, CDR2 ANQGSEA. The junction had 9 bases not matched to a gene; V was cut back by 7 bases and J by 6 bases. CDR3 nucleotide sequence: TGCAGCGCCCCAGGCGGGACAGGGGGCGATGGCTACACCTTC. Protein: CSAPGGTGGDGYTF.

This chain uses TRBV5-1 with TRBJ1-1; 7 nucleotides align to TRBD1. CDR1 SGHRS and CDR2 YFSETQ come from the germline V gene. This CDR3 spans 14 amino acids. Germline trimming cut 1 base from V and 6 bases from J; bases unmatched to any gene: 6. The CDR3 coding sequence is TGCGCCAGCAGCTTGATGACAGGGTGGGCTGAAGCTTTCTTT. Protein sequence: CASSLMTGWAEAFF.

The chain is built from TRBV9 and TRBJ1-6; TRBD1 agrees at 9 bases. After removal of 0 bases from V and 6 bases from J, the junction contained 13 bases not matched to a gene. The CDR3 sequence is 19 residues long. CDR1 and CDR2 (germline): SGDLS, YYNGEE. The CDR3 nucleotides are TGTGCCAGCAGCGTAGGGACAGGGGCGCTCCCCCCCTTTAATTCACCCCTCCACTTT. Residues: CASSVGTGALPPFNSPLHF.

Concerning this clone: A read error may account for a junction end that differs from germline. V is TRBV28 and J is TRBJ1-4; tentatively, D is TRBD1 (5 bases). This CDR3 spans 16 amino acids. Germline lookup yields CDR1 MDHEN and CDR2 SYDVKM. CDR3 amino acids: CASSRYGGDRNEKLFF. The CDR3 DNA reads TGTGCCAGCAGCCGGTACGGGGGGGATCGTAATGAAAAGCTGTTTTTT.

This rearrangement joins TRBV18 to TRBJ1-2; 9 bases fit TRBD1. The CDR3 is 20 amino acids. Per germline, CDR1 KGHSH and CDR2 LQKENI. The V segment lost 1 base and the J segment 4 bases; nucleotides outside the gene matches: 19. The chain's CDR3 is CASSPRDGTGIQRRIYGYTF. As DNA, the CDR3 is TGTGCCAGCTCACCACGGGACGGGACAGGGATCCAAAGGAGGATCTATGGCTACACCTTC.

This chain connects TRBV7-9 to TRBJ2-1; D possibly uses TRBD1 or TRBD2 (5 bases each). V was clipped by 0 bases and J by 2 bases, with 14 bases between them. The CDR3 has 17 residues. The germline V gene encodes CDR1 SEHNR and CDR2 FQNEAQ (reference sequence). The CDR3 here is CASSLAPGPWPYNEQFF. In DNA form, the CDR3 reads TGTGCCAGCAGCTTAGCACCGGGGCCCTGGCCCTACAATGAGCAGTTCTTC.

This clone occurred a few times. V usage is TRBV2 and J usage is TRBJ1-4, with D tentatively TRBD1 (6 bases). This CDR3 contains 14 residues. Trimming removed 4 bases at V and 10 bases at J, with 16 bases between. CDR1 is SNHLY and CDR2 is FYNNEI in the germline V gene. The CDR3, as DNA: TGTGCCAGCAGTGTCGGCCAGGGGATCGGAAAACTGTTTTTT. Amino acids: CASSVGQGIGKLFF. Supplemented by reference TRBV2 and TRBJ1-4, the full variable domain reads EPEVTQTPSHQVTQMGQEVILRCVPISNHLYFYWYRQILGQKVEFLVSFYNNEISEKSEIFDDQFSVERPDGSNFTLKIRSTKLEDSAMYFCASSVGQGIGKLFFGSGTQLSVL.

The CDR3 DNA is TGTGCCAGCAGTCTACTAGCGGGGGAATGGGACGAGCAGTACTTC. This gives the protein CASSLLAGEWDEQYF. The rearrangement links TRBV6-6 to TRBJ2-7, with 11 bases that match TRBD2. V trimming: 5 bases; J trimming: 5 bases; junction bases outside the gene matches: 8. CDR3 length: 15 amino acids. Per the germline V gene, CDR1 is MNHNY and CDR2 is SVGAGI (reference sequence).

The chain recombines TRBV5-6 with TRBJ2-1; TRBD2 is a possible D gene (7 bases). V lost 2 bases and J 7 bases, leaving 25 bases between the germline ends. CDR1 and CDR2 (germline): SGHDT, YYEEEE. This CDR3 has 18 residues. CDR3 sequence (DNA): TGTGCCAGCAGCTTTGGGGCGGGGGCCCTTCTAAGTATGAATGAGCAGTTCTTC. This sequence encodes CASSFGAGALLSMNEQFF. The full variable domain, in which reference TRBV5-6 and TRBJ2-1 provide the parts outside the CDR3, is DAGVTQSPTHLIKTRGQQVTLRCSPKSGHDTVSWYQQALGQGPQFIFQYYEEEERQRGNFPDRFSGHQFPNYSSELNVNALLLGDSALYLCASSFGAGALLSMNEQFFGPGTRLTVL.

The V call is TRBV5-4, the J call TRBJ2-1; 9 positions match TRBD1. Germline lookup yields CDR1 SGHNT and CDR2 YYREEE (reference sequence). This CDR3 comprises 12 residues. Trimming took 10 bases from V and 7 from J; bases not matched to a gene: 6. The CDR3 DNA reads as TGTGCCTTAGAGGACAGGGGTAATGAGCAGTTCTTC. Protein sequence: CALEDRGNEQFF.